This T cell receptor (delta chain) was recovered during a study of DNA immune sequencing with unique molecular identifiers (dated by TCRdb to 2020 to 2021). Describing the broader study: Immunomagnetic cell separation was used to enrich gammadelta T cells from buffy coats, and the genomic DNA of the enriched gammadelta T cells was sequenced. All donors were healthy people, and ten of the donors were profiled using sorted gammadelta T cells from peripheral blood. An ultrasensitive DNA-based TRD repertoire sequencing method using PCR-introduced unique molecular identifiers was developed and validated in the study. Fluorescence-activated cell sorting was used to enrich gammadelta T cells from the PBMC of 9 to 11 healthy people. The method was validated on synthetic reference molecules and on blood samples from healthy individuals. For the enriched versus non-enriched comparison, approximately 100 ng enriched gammadelta T-cell DNA and 1 ug non-enriched PBMC DNA were sequenced. Points the paper makes about the study in general: TRD repertoire diversity differed among healthy donors, and several donors were highly oligoclonal, with the top 5 clonotypes making up more than half of productive molecules. Among clonotypes in healthy donors, the most frequent TRD rearrangement was TRDV2 paired with TRDJ1. The primer-based approach cannot detect novel TRD sequences that are not targeted by the primers.

Reading from cysteine to phenylalanine, the CDR3 counts 16 amino acids. The retained sequence is limited to the CDR3, 48 bases, with the frame set at the first base. On this clone: The target of this receptor is not known. The sample holds no much larger clone one base away, and base qualities are not on file.

The library was made by multiplex PCR. A 32-plex assay, with primers for all 8 TRDV and 4 TRDJ genes spanning the CDR3, was used to amplify the genomic DNA. During 2 to 3 cycles of barcoding PCR, a 12-nucleotide UMI was attached, and a second PCR using Illumina adapter primers followed. AMPure XP beads were used to purify the libraries, whose quality was checked on a Fragment Analyzer using the HS NGS Fragment kit. Sequencing used an Illumina MiniSeq mid-output kit with 20% PhiX and 150 cycles of paired-end reads. Per the source publication's procedure: MIGEC version 1.2.9 was used to process the reads, grouping the reads by UMI and building error-corrected consensus sequences. Post-processing used modified VDJtools version 1.2.1 scripts and the tcR R package. TCRdb reprocessed the public reads with the caller CATT; rows with the same DNA were merged afterwards. TCRdb's processing, not the study's, gives the V and J calls here. This sample has 5,000 or so delta-chain clones in its table, and roughly 12% of those were observed once. The ten largest clones represent around 56% of the sample.

The sample comprised gamma-delta T cells enriched from blood buffy coat, or unenriched PBMCs (not recorded which). A J gene of TRDJ1 was called, though the V gene was not; TRDD2, as called in the table, went unchecked against the DNA. The clonotype originates from a human donor in good health. The encoded CDR3 is CALGGGLPTRTDKLIF. The DNA reads TGTGCTCTTGGGGGTGGCCTTCCTACTCGCACCGATAAACTCATCTTT.